This T cell receptor (beta chain) was captured by sequencing in a study of cytomegalovirus exposure and HLA in healthy donors. Study overall: Most donors, 81% of over 350 genotyped, fell in the Caucasian-associated ancestry cluster. General study results and limits: The authors assumed roughly uniform sequencing depth across donors for presence/absence analyses. A missense DCLRE1C variant was associated with V- and J-gene trimming of TCR beta chains in a later analysis, and an independent cohort replicated the association.

The V and J ends lost 7 bases and 0 bases, in that order; junction bases with no gene match: 8. CDR3 length: 17 amino acids. Germline V gene lookup returns CDR1 LNHDA and CDR2 SQIVND (reference sequence). Primers included in the PCR were 60 Vbeta and 13 Jbeta primers. Generated by immunoSEQ multiplex PCR, the TCRdb table keeps only in-frame clones and is missing some. The table lists some 170,000 clones, roughly 79% of them singletons. Note on this clone: Antigen specificity is unknown.

The receptor comes from a woman younger than 30 in good health and CMV-seropositive. Sequenced: PBMCs. The rearrangement links TRBV19 to TRBJ2-6; 8 bases are a match to TRBD2. CDR3 nucleotides: TGTGCCAGTACTAGCGGGCCATATCTCTCTGGGGCCAACGTCCTGACTTTC. As protein: CASTSGPYLSGANVLTF.